This is a list of T cell receptor beta chains from one sample in a study of vaccination and CD4 T cells after COVID-19. TCRdb called the PCR reads again in MiXCR, with one record for every CDR3 protein. The table records around 15,000 distinct CDR3 sequences, about half of them present only once. For these TCRs, the target antigens are not known. Source material: CD4+ T cells from blood, cultured in vitro. The source is a human donor who had recovered from COVID-19. CDR3s include the opening cysteine and the closing phenylalanine or tryptophan. The D gene is left open where the match is weak. Clone size is stated in some rows and not others, as once, few, many or a class when expanded.

TRBV20-1	NA	TRBJ2-5	NA	TGCAGTGCTATTGAGGGGGTCCCAGAGACCCAGTACTTC	CSAIEGVPETQYF
TRBV28	NA	TRBJ2-7	NA	TGTGCCAGCAGCCCCAGGGGAGGGAGCCTTGTCGAGCAGTACTTC	CASSPRGGSLVEQYF
TRBV20-1	TRBD2	TRBJ2-7	NA	TGCAGTGCTAGAGCCGCGGGAGTCTACGAGCAGTACTTC	CSARAAGVYEQYF
TRBV5-1	NA	TRBJ1-2	NA	TGCGCCAGCAGCACGGCCATCCGCGGGGGGGGCTATGGCTACACCTTC	CASSTAIRGGGYGYTF
TRBV6-5	NA	TRBJ1-4	NA	TGTGCCAGCAGTTACGAGGACACCCGGGAAAAACTGTTTTTT	CASSYEDTREKLFF
TRBV5-1	TRBD2	TRBJ2-2	NA	TGCGCCAGCAGCCTCGGCGGGGGTACCACCGGGGAGCTGTTTTTT	CASSLGGGTTGELFF
TRBV5-1	NA	TRBJ2-5	NA	TGCGCCAGCAGCCCGACTGGCAGGGAAGAAGAGACCCAGTACTTC	CASSPTGREEETQYF
TRBV20-1	TRBD1	TRBJ1-5	few	TGCAGTGCTTCCGGGACAGGCAATCAGCCCCAGCATTTT	CSASGTGNQPQHF
TRBV7-2	NA	TRBJ1-1	NA	TGTGCCAGCAGCCGAGGACAGATGAACACTGAAGCTTTCTTT	CASSRGQMNTEAFF
TRBV20-1	NA	TRBJ1-1	NA	TGCAGTGCAGAGATGGGACGGGGTGGCGGTGAAGCTTTCTTT	CSAEMGRGGGEAFF
TRBV5-1	NA	TRBJ1-2	NA	TGCGCCAGCAGCTTGGGAGGTCGCAGAAACTATGGCTACACCTTC	CASSLGGRRNYGYTF